A single sample gave rise to the 9 T cell receptor beta chains below, sequenced in a study of CXCR3-negative and CXCR3-positive naive CD8 T cells. In preparing the TRB cDNA libraries, 5' RACE with UMI labels was used. TCRdb re-called the 5' RACE reads; one entry per CDR3 protein, DNA not given. The sample yields some 130,000 distinct CDR3 sequences, of which the top ten take up approximately 0.29%. The sequenced material came from naive CXCR3- CD8+ T cells from blood. Subset noted: CD45RO-CCR7+CD27+CD95- naive CD8+ T cells lacking CXCR3 (TNR3-). All receptors derive from a human donor in good health. Some clones in this sample may be carry-over from other donors' samples.

The chain joins TRBV27 to TRBJ1-1; no DNA is available, so the TRBD1 call from TCRdb remains unchecked. The CDR3 totals 14 residues. Germline CDR1 reads MNHEY; CDR2 reads SMNVEV (reference sequence). CDR3: CASSLSRVNTEAFF.

This chain joins TRBV18 and TRBJ2-3; TCRdb outputs TRBD2, but without DNA this stays unchecked. This CDR3 comprises 14 residues. CDR1 KGHSH and CDR2 LQKENI come from the germline V gene. The CDR3 sequence is CASSEDGMEDTQYF.

The rearrangement joins TRBV28 to TRBJ2-7; lacking DNA, the TRBD2 call made by TCRdb goes unchecked. CDR1 and CDR2 from the germline V gene are MDHEN and SYDVKM. The CDR3 is 16 amino acids. The CDR3 loop reads CASRDIRLAGGYEQYF.

This rearrangement joins TRBV4-1 to TRBJ1-1. CDR3 length: 20 residues. The germline CDR1 and CDR2 sequences are MGHRA and YSYEKL. The CDR3 protein is CASSQPPWEGGMVMDTEAFF.

The chain couples TRBV10-3 to TRBJ1-4; TCRdb's D gene call, TRBD1, goes unchecked for lack of DNA. In germline, CDR1 is ENHRY, CDR2 SYGVKD. The length of the CDR3 is 14 residues. The chain's CDR3 is CAISEQGGNEKLFF.

The CDR3 loop reads CSVRRQGTEQYF. The chain carries TRBV29-1 and TRBJ2-7; without DNA, the TCRdb call of TRBD1 cannot be checked. The CDR3 length is 12 residues. Germline CDR1 is SQVTM and CDR2 is ANQGSEA.

The CDR3 here is CASSGGGGFSYEQYF. The V and J genes are TRBV5-6 and TRBJ2-7; no DNA is available, so the TRBD2 call from TCRdb remains unchecked. CDR1 is SGHDT and CDR2 is YYEEEE in the germline V gene. This CDR3 is built from 15 residues.

The gene calls are TRBV4-1 and TRBJ1-1. CDR3 length: 15 residues. Germline values: CDR1 MGHRA, CDR2 YSYEKL. The CDR3 reads CASSLVTVLNTEALF.

The V gene is TRBV7-9, the J gene TRBJ2-1; TCRdb selects TRBD1, and the lack of DNA leaves this call unchecked. The CDR3 sequence is 16 residues long. Germline assignment: CDR1 SEHNR and CDR2 FQNEAQ (reference sequence). The CDR3 here is CASSGGVRSFSNEQFF.